This T cell receptor (beta chain) was sequenced in a study of shared clonotypes between healthy human individuals. For the study at large: Ranging from 18 to 49 in age, donors were a couple of women and three men. Study observations and caveats: When compared with the clonotypes that were shared by all four sorted-subset donors, the non-shared clonotypes turned out to have lower generation probabilities.

For this clone: Its cognate antigen is unknown.

The germline gives CDR1 SGHAT, CDR2 FQDESV (reference sequence). V lost 3 bases and J lost 8, with 25 bases in between. The CDR3 length is 18 residues. Some clones are missing from TCRdb's copy, which holds only in-frame ones; the method was immunoSEQ multiplex PCR. Of about 340,000 clones detected, around 67% appear once; the ten largest clones hold about 9.4%. Sequences were obtained from memory CD4+ T cells sorted from blood. Subset in this sample: CD45RA-negative fraction. The chain is built from TRBV11-1 and TRBJ2-2; unclear D gene. The TCR sequence derives from a young man in good health. The CDR3 loop is CASSFPGPTLGLRGELFF. CDR3 nucleotide sequence: TGTGCCAGCAGCTTCCCGGGCCCAACTCTGGGGTTGAGGGGGGAGCTGTTTTTT.